This is a list of T cell receptor beta chains from one sample in a study of blood T cell repertoires in COVID-19. Libraries were prepared by immunoSEQ multiplex PCR; TCRdb keeps only in-frame clonotypes and omits some of them. Of 180,000 or so clones in the sample, approximately 85% were seen once. The sample comprised peripheral blood. The receptors here all came from a woman older than 75 with acute or convalescent COVID-19. The CDR3 runs from the conserved cysteine through the conserved F or W. The D gene is left open where the match is weak. Clone size, where shown, is once, few, many, or a class for clones that have expanded.

v_call,d_call,j_call,clone_size,cdr3_aa,cdr3_nt
TRBV5-1,TRBD1,TRBJ1-4,-,CASSSGTGDEKLFF,TGCGCCAGCAGCTCTGGGACAGGGGACGAAAAACTGTTTTTT
TRBV7-9,TRBD2,TRBJ2-1,-,CASSPSGGWGEQFF,TGTGCCAGCAGCCCTAGCGGTGGGTGGGGTGAGCAGTTCTTC
TRBV4-3,-,TRBJ1-2,-,CASSPDGGNYGYTF,TGCGCCAGCAGTCCCGACGGAGGGAACTATGGCTACACCTTC
TRBV5-1,-,TRBJ1-1,-,CASSLTPPTGMNTEAFF,TGCGCCAGCAGCTTGACCCCACCTACAGGCATGAACACTGAAGCTTTCTTT
TRBV10-1,-,TRBJ2-7,few,CASSLSGTHEQYF,TGCGCCAGCAGCCTATCCGGGACACACGAGCAGTACTTC
TRBV5-6,-,TRBJ2-2,-,CASSYRVAHTGELFF,TGTGCCAGCAGCTACAGGGTGGCTCACACCGGGGAGCTGTTTTTT
TRBV5-1,TRBD1,TRBJ1-1,-,CASSLALGTGNTEAFF,TGCGCCAGCAGCTTGGCCCTCGGGACAGGGAACACTGAAGCTTTCTTT
TRBV9,-,TRBJ2-2,-,CASSVAPQGRTGELFF,TGTGCCAGCAGCGTAGCACCGCAGGGGCGGACCGGGGAGCTGTTTTTT
TRBV6-5,-,TRBJ2-4,-,CASRPGTAGNIQYF,TGTGCCAGCAGACCCGGGACGGCGGGGAACATTCAGTACTTC
TRBV6-5,-,TRBJ1-1,few,CASIPSKNTEAFF,TGTGCCAGCATACCCAGTAAGAACACTGAAGCTTTCTTT
TRBV12-3/TRBV12-4,TRBD1,TRBJ1-2,-,CASSLDRGYGYTF,TGTGCCAGCAGTTTAGACAGGGGCTATGGCTACACCTTC
TRBV6-1,-,TRBJ2-2,few,CASSEVPHNTGELFF,TGTGCCAGCAGTGAAGTACCACATAACACCGGGGAGCTGTTTTTT
TRBV27,-,TRBJ1-3,few,CASSLSHGAGNTIYF,TGTGCCAGCAGTTTATCCCACGGGGCTGGAAACACCATATATTTT
TRBV7-6,TRBD1,TRBJ1-6,-,CASTLGQGDSPLHF,TGTGCCAGCACCTTGGGACAGGGAGATTCACCCCTCCACTTT
TRBV2,TRBD1,TRBJ1-1,-,CASSGTGGLEAFF,TGTGCCAGCAGCGGTACAGGGGGCCTTGAAGCTTTCTTT
TRBV10-2,-,TRBJ2-4,-,CASAGWGNIQYF,TGCGCCAGCGCGGGGTGGGGAAACATTCAGTACTTC
TRBV7-9,-,TRBJ1-1,-,CASSPSLDGNTEAFF,TGTGCCAGCAGCCCAAGCCTAGACGGAAACACTGAAGCTTTCTTT
TRBV3-1/TRBV3-2,TRBD1,TRBJ1-6,-,CASSPPWDRNSPLHF,TGTGCCAGCAGCCCCCCTTGGGACAGAAATTCACCCCTCCACTTT
TRBV5-1,TRBD2,TRBJ2-3,-,CASSLRAGGTTAGGSTDTQYF,TGCGCCAGCAGCTTGCGGGCCGGGGGCACGACAGCGGGAGGGAGCACAGATACGCAGTATTTT
TRBV19,TRBD1,TRBJ2-7,-,CATRTGAGGYEQYF,TGTGCCACTCGGACAGGGGCAGGGGGCTACGAGCAGTACTTC
TRBV19,TRBD1,TRBJ2-7,-,CASSTGTGAFDEQYF,TGTGCCAGTAGTACCGGGACAGGGGCTTTCGACGAGCAGTACTTC
TRBV20-1,-,TRBJ1-1,-,CSASSGHSNTEAFF,TGCAGTGCTAGTTCGGGACACTCGAACACTGAAGCTTTCTTT
TRBV4-1,-,TRBJ1-5,-,CASSQYYGQTSNQPQHF,TGCGCCAGCAGCCAATATTACGGACAGACTAGCAATCAGCCCCAGCATTTT
TRBV19,TRBD2,TRBJ2-2,-,CASAVGLPYTGELFF,TGTGCCAGCGCGGTGGGACTACCATACACCGGGGAGCTGTTTTTT
TRBV28,TRBD1,TRBJ1-2,-,CASSLDRGYGYTF,TGTGCCAGCAGCCTAGACAGGGGCTATGGCTACACCTTC
TRBV5-8,TRBD1,TRBJ1-1,-,CASSFLQGQGTEAFF,TGTGCCAGCAGCTTTTTACAGGGGCAGGGCACTGAAGCTTTCTTT
TRBV18,TRBD2,TRBJ2-1,-,CASLAGVGYNEQFF,TGTGCCAGTTTGGCGGGAGTAGGGTACAATGAGCAGTTCTTC
TRBV30,-,TRBJ2-1,-,CAWSGVNEQFF,TGTGCCTGGAGTGGAGTCAATGAGCAGTTCTTC
TRBV7-2,TRBD2,TRBJ2-5,-,CASSGRLAGGPWETQYF,TGTGCCAGCAGCGGACGACTAGCGGGGGGGCCCTGGGAGACCCAGTACTTC
TRBV3-1/TRBV3-2,TRBD2,TRBJ2-7,-,CASSLHSSGSLNEQYF,TGTGCCAGCAGCCTACACTCTAGCGGGAGTCTCAACGAGCAGTACTTC